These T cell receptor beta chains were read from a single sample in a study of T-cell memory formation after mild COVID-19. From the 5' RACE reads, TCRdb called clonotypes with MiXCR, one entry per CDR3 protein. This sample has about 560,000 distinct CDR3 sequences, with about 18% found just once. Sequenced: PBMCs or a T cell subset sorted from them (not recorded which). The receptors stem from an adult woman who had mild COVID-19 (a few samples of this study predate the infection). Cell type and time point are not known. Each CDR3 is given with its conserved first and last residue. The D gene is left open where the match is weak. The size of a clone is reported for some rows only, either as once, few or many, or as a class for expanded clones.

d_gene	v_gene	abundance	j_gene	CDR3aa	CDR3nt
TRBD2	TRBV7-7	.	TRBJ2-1	CASSRGLAGGGNEQFF	TGTGCTAGCAGCCGCGGACTAGCGGGAGGTGGCAATGAGCAGTTCTTC
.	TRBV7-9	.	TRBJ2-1	CASSPGTANDEQFF	TGTGCCAGCAGCCCAGGGACCGCAAACGATGAGCAGTTCTTC
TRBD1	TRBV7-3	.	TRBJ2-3	CASSPHLPRDSSPDTQYF	TGTGCCAGCAGCCCCCACCTTCCCCGGGACAGTAGCCCAGATACGCAGTATTTT
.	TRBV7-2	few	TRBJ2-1	CASGSPGYYNEQFF	TGTGCCAGCGGGAGTCCGGGCTACTACAATGAGCAGTTCTTC
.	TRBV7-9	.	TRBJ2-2	CASAPGGAANTGELFF	TGTGCCAGCGCCCCGGGTGGGGCCGCGAACACCGGGGAGCTGTTTTTT
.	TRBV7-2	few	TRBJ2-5	CASSPRSGSSQETQYF	TGTGCCAGCAGCCCCCGTTCGGGCTCGAGTCAGGAGACCCAGTACTTC
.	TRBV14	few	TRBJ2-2	CASSQARYGELFF	TGTGCCAGCAGCCAAGCGAGATATGGGGAGCTGTTTTTT
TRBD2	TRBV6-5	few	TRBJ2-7	CASTNGLGQYF	TGTGCCAGCACCAACGGACTAGGGCAGTACTTC
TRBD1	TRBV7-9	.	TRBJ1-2	CASSSYDRGHGGYTF	TGTGCCAGCAGCTCCTACGACAGGGGGCATGGTGGCTACACCTTC
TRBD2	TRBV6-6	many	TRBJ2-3	CASPPVAGTSTDTQYF	TGTGCCAGCCCCCCGGTAGCGGGTACTAGCACAGATACGCAGTATTTT
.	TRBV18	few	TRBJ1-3	CASSPRTDSGNTIYF	TGTGCCAGCTCACCACGAACAGACTCTGGAAACACCATATATTTT
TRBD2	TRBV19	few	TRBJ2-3	CASSIGTSGLRDTQYF	TGTGCCAGTAGTATTGGAACTAGCGGGCTTAGGGATACGCAGTATTTT
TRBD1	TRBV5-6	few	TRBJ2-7	CASSTGQRYEQYF	TGTGCCAGCAGCACGGGACAGAGATACGAGCAGTACTTC
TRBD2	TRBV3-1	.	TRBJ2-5	CASSLQTSGKETQYF	TGTGCCAGCAGCCTTCAGACTAGCGGAAAAGAGACCCAGTACTTC
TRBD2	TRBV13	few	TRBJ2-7	CASSLTSGGLYEQYF	TGTGCCAGCAGCTTGACTAGCGGAGGACTCTACGAGCAGTACTTC
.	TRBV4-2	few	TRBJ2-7	CASSPSSLTTYEQYF	TGTGCCAGCAGCCCCTCATCCCTTACTACCTACGAGCAGTACTTC
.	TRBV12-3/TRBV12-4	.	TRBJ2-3	CASSLGLGGTDTQYF	TGTGCCAGCAGTTTAGGTCTGGGTGGCACAGATACGCAGTATTTT
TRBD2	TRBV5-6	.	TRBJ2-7	CAGAGEDEQYF	TGTGCCGGAGCGGGGGAGGACGAGCAGTACTTC
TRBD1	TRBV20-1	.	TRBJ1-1	CSARSPGDRAGVAFF	TGCAGTGCTAGAAGCCCCGGGGACAGGGCTGGGGTAGCTTTCTTT
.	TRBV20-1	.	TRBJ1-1	CSATRTRESTEAFF	TGCAGTGCAACCAGAACTCGGGAGAGCACTGAAGCTTTCTTT
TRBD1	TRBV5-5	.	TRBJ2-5	CASSLSTGTQETQYF	TGTGCCAGCAGCTTATCGACAGGGACCCAAGAGACCCAGTACTTC
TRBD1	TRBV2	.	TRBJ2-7	CASSTGTGGTEQYF	TGTGCCAGCAGTACCGGGACAGGGGGCACCGAGCAGTACTTC
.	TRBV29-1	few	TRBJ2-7	CSVEAGTATYEQYF	TGCAGCGTTGAGGCCGGCACGGCGACCTACGAGCAGTACTTC
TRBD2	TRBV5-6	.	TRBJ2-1	CASSVMASGRNEQFF	TGTGCCAGCAGCGTGATGGCTAGCGGGAGAAATGAGCAGTTCTTC
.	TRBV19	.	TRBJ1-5	CASSIGRGSVSQHF	TGTGCCAGTAGTATAGGAAGGGGGTCAGTCTCACAGCATTTT
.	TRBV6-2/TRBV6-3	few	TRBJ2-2	CASSYSGGEVFF	TGTGCCAGCAGTTACTCCGGGGGCGAGGTGTTTTTT
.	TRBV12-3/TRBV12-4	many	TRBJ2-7	CASSRLPYEQYF	TGTGCCAGCAGCAGGCTTCCCTACGAGCAGTACTTC
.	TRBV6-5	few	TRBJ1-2	CASRGRSRDGYTF	TGTGCCAGCAGAGGCCGGAGCCGGGATGGCTACACCTTC
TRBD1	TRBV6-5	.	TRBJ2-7	CASGRDSAYEQYF	TGTGCCAGCGGCCGGGACAGTGCCTACGAGCAGTACTTC
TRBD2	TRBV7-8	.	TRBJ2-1	CASSFLLAGGNEQFF	TGTGCCAGCAGCTTCTTACTAGCGGGGGGTAATGAGCAGTTCTTC
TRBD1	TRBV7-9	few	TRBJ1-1	CASSLYSGGFTEAFF	TGTGCCAGCAGCTTATACTCAGGGGGCTTCACTGAAGCTTTCTTT
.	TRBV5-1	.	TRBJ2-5	CASSFGRSQETQYF	TGCGCCAGCAGCTTCGGACGGAGCCAAGAGACCCAGTACTTC
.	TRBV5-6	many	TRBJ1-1	CASSSQGDTEAFF	TGTGCCAGCAGCTCACAGGGAGACACTGAAGCTTTCTTT
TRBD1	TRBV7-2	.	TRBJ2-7	CASSSDRDRGIHEQYF	TGTGCCAGCAGCTCAGACCGGGACAGGGGTATCCACGAGCAGTACTTC
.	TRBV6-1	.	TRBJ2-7	CASSEVGLKGVDEQYF	TGTGCCAGCAGTGAAGTAGGTCTCAAGGGGGTGGATGAGCAGTACTTC
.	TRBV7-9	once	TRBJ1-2	CASSFRQDYSYGYTF	TGTGCCAGCAGCTTCCGACAGGACTATAGCTATGGCTACACCTTC
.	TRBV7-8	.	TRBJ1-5	CASSPVDHNQPQHF	TGTGCCAGCAGCCCTGTCGACCATAATCAGCCCCAGCATTTT
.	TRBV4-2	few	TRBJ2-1	CASSQVDEQFF	TGTGCCAGCAGCCAAGTGGATGAGCAGTTCTTC
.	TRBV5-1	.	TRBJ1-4	CASSLAPATNEKLFF	TGCGCCAGCAGCTTGGCCCCGGCAACTAATGAAAAACTGTTTTTT
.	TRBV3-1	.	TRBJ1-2	CASSLSIDYGYTF	TGTGCCAGCAGCCTTTCTATCGACTATGGCTACACCTTC